The 4 T cell receptor beta chains reported below all come from one sample, sequenced in a study of cytomegalovirus exposure and HLA in healthy donors. Researchers ran the PCR with 60 Vbeta and 13 Jbeta primers. TCRdb's table, derived via immunoSEQ multiplex PCR, lists solely in-frame clones and lacks some. The sample shows about 110,000 clones, around three quarters of them seen only once. The sequenced sample was PBMCs. Receptors originate from a woman aged 40 to 50 in good health and CMV-seronegative.

This clone was seen only a few times. The genes are TRBV14 and TRBJ1-2, with a tentative D call TRBD1 (5 bases). The V and J ends lost 4 bases and 3 bases respectively, with 9 bases between them. The CDR3 is 13 residues long. Germline V gene data show CDR1 as SGHDN and CDR2 as FVKESK. DNA for the CDR3: TGTGCCAGCAGCCGCGGGACGGACTATGGCTACACCTTC. Encoded protein: CASSRGTDYGYTF. The full variable domain, its missing parts supplied by reference TRBV14 and TRBJ1-2, is EAGVTQFPSHSVIEKGQTVTLRCDPISGHDNLYWYRRVMGKEIKFLLHFVKESKQDESGMPNNRFLAERTGGTYSTLKVQPAELEDSGVYFCASSRGTDYGYTFGSGTRLTVV.

This clone was counted once. The chain has TRBV7-8 and TRBJ1-3, with D perhaps matching TRBD1 (5 bases). The V gene's germline CDR1 is SGHVS and CDR2 FQNEAQ. Trimming took 3 bases from V and 2 from J, leaving 11 bases between them. The CDR3 runs 15 residues. The chain's CDR3 is CASSLPRGTGNTIYF. The CDR3 coding sequence is TGTGCCAGCAGCTTGCCTAGGGGTACTGGAAACACCATATATTTT.

V and J are TRBV28 and TRBJ1-4, with TRBD1 identical over 11 bases. The CDR3 contains 16 residues. V was clipped by 6 bases and J by 5 bases; unmatched bases: 8. Per the germline V gene, CDR1 is MDHEN and CDR2 is SYDVKM. In nucleotides, the CDR3 is TGTGCCAGCAGCCCCGGAGGGACAGGGGGAAATGAAAAACTGTTTTTT. Amino acid sequence: CASSPGGTGGNEKLFF.

The rearrangement uses TRBV28 and TRBJ1-4, with 7 positions matching TRBD1. Germline CDR1 reads MDHEN; CDR2 reads SYDVKM. The V segment lost 2 bases and the J segment 8 bases; nucleotides outside the gene matches: 8. The length of the CDR3 is 15 residues. In DNA form, the CDR3 reads TGTGCCAGCAGTTTAACTCCCAGGGGGAAAGAAAAACTGTTTTTT. Protein: CASSLTPRGKEKLFF. The entire variable domain, with the rest obtained from reference TRBV28 and TRBJ1-4, is as follows: DVKVTQSSRYLVKRTGEKVFLECVQDMDHENMFWYRQDPGLGLRLIYFSYDVKMKEKGDIPEGYSVSREKKERFSLILESASTNQTSMYLCASSLTPRGKEKLFFGSGTQLSVL.